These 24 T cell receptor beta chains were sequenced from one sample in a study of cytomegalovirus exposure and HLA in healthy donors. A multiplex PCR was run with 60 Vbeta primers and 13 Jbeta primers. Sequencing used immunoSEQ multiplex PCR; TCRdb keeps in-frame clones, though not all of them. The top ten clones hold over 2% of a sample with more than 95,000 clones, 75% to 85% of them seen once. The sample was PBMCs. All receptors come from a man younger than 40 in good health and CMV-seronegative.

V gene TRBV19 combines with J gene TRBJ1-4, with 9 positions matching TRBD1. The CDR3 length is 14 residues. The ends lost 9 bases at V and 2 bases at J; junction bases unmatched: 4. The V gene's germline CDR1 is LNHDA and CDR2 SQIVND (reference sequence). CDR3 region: CARTDRGTNEKLFF. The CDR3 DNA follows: TGTGCCAGGACCGACAGGGGGACTAATGAAAAACTGTTTTTT.

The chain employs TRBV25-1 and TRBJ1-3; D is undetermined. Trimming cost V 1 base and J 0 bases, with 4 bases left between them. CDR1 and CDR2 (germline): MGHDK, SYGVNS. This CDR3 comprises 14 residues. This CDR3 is CASSELSSGNTIYF. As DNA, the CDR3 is TGTGCCAGCAGTGAATTGAGCTCTGGAAACACCATATATTTT.

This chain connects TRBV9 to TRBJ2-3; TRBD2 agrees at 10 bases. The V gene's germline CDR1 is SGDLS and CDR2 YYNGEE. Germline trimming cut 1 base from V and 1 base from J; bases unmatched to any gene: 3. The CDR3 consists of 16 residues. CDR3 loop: CASSVYGTSGTDTQYF. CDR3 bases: TGTGCCAGCAGCGTATACGGGACTAGCGGCACAGATACGCAGTATTTT.

DNA of the CDR3: TGTGCCAGCAGCTTGGCTTTATATGGCTACACCTTC. This sequence encodes CASSLALYGYTF. V and J are TRBV5-6 and TRBJ1-2, with no clear D. CDR1 SGHDT and CDR2 YYEEEE come from the germline V gene. The CDR3 runs to 12 residues. With 0 bases removed from V and 5 bases from J, the gap between germline ends came to 5 bases.

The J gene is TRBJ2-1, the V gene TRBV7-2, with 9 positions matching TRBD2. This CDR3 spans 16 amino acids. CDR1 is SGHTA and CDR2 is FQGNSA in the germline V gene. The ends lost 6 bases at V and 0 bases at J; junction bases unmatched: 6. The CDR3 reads CASRSLSGSSYNEQFF. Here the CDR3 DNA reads TGTGCCAGCAGGTCTCTTAGCGGGAGCTCCTACAATGAGCAGTTCTTC.

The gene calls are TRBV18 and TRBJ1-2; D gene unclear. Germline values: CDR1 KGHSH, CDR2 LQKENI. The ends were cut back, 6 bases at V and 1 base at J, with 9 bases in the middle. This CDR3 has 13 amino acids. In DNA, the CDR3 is TGTGCCAGCTCCGCTGGAGGTAACTATGGCTACACCTTC. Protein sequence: CASSAGGNYGYTF.

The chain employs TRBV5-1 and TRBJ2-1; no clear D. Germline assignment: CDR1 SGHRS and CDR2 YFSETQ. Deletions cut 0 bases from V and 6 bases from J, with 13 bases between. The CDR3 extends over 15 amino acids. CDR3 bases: TGCGCCAGCAGCTTGGGGCAGTTCAGTGGCAATGAGCAGTTCTTC. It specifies CASSLGQFSGNEQFF.

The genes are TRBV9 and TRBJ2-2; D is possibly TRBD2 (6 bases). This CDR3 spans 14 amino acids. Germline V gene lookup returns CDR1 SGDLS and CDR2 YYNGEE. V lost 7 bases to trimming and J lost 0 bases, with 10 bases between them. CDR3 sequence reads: CASAGTANTGELFF. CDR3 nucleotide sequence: TGTGCCAGCGCCGGGACTGCGAACACCGGGGAGCTGTTTTTT.

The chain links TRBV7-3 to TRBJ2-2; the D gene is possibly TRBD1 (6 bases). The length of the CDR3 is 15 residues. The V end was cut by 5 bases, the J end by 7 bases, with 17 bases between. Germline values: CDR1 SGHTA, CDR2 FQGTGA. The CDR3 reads CASSQEDRRGGELFF. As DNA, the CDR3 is TGTGCCAGCAGCCAGGAGGACAGACGAGGCGGGGAGCTGTTTTTT.

Written as DNA, the CDR3 is TGTGCCAGCAGTACAGGGGGGGACACGCAGTATTTT. This encodes CASSTGGDTQYF. V usage is TRBV6-1 and J usage is TRBJ2-3, with D maybe TRBD1 (8 bases). Germline CDR1 and CDR2: MNHNS and SASEGT. V gave up 5 bases and J gave up 9 bases, with 12 bases separating them. This CDR3 contains 12 residues.

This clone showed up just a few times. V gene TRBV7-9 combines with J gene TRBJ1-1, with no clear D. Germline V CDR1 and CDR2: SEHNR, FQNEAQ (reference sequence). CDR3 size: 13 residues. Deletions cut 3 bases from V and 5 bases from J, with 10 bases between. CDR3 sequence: CASSFKVGTEAFF. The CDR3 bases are TGTGCCAGCAGCTTTAAAGTCGGGACTGAAGCTTTCTTT. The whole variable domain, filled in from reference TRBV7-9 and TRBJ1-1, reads DTGVSQNPRHKITKRGQNVTFRCDPISEHNRLYWYRQTLGQGPEFLTYFQNEAQLEKSRLLSDRFSAERPKGSFSTLEIQRTEQGDSAMYLCASSFKVGTEAFFGQGTRLTVV.

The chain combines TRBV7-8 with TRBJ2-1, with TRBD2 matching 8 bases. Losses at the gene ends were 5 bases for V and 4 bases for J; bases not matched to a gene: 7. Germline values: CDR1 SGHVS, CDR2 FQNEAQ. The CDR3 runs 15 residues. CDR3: CASSVERGTYNEQFF. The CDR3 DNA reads TGTGCCAGCAGCGTGGAGCGGGGGACTTACAATGAGCAGTTCTTC.

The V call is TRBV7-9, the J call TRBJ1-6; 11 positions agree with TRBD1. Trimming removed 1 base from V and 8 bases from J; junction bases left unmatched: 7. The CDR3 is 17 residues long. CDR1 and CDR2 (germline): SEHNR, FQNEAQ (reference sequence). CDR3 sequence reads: CASSLEGTGGSYSPLHF. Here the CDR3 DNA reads TGTGCCAGCAGCTTAGAAGGGACAGGGGGATCGTATTCACCCCTCCACTTT. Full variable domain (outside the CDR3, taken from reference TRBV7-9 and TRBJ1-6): DTGVSQNPRHKITKRGQNVTFRCDPISEHNRLYWYRQTLGQGPEFLTYFQNEAQLEKSRLLSDRFSAERPKGSFSTLEIQRTEQGDSAMYLCASSLEGTGGSYSPLHFGNGTRLTVT.

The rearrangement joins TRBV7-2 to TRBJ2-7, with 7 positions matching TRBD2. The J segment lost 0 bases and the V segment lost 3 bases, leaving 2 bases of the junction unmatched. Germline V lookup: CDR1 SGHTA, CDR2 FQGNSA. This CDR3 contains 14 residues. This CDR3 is CASSLAGVSYEQYF. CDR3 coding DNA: TGTGCCAGCAGCTTGGCGGGAGTCTCCTACGAGCAGTACTTC.

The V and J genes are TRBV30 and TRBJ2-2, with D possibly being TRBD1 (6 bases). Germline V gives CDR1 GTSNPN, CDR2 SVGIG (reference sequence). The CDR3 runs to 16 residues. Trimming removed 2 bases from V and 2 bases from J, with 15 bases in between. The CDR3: CAWSQLGAANTGELFF. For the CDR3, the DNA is TGTGCCTGGAGTCAGTTGGGGGCAGCAAACACCGGGGAGCTGTTTTTT.

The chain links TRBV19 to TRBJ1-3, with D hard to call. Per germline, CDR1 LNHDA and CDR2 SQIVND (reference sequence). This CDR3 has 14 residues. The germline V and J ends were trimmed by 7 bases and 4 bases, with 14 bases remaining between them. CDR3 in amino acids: CASIPRSPGNTIYF. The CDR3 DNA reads TGTGCCAGTATCCCCAGGTCACCAGGAAACACCATATATTTT.

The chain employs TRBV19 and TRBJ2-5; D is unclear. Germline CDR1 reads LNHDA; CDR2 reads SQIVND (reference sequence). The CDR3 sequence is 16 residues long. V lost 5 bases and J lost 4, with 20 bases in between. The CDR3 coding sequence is TGTGCCAGTAGTGTAGGTCGTCAGGTGCGTCGAGAGACCCAGTACTTC. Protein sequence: CASSVGRQVRRETQYF. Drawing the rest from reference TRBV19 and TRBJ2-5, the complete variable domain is DGGITQSPKYLFRKEGQNVTLSCEQNLNHDAMYWYRQDPGQGLRLIYYSQIVNDFQKGDIAEGYSVSREKKESFPLTVTSAQKNPTAFYLCASSVGRQVRRETQYFGPGTRLLVL.

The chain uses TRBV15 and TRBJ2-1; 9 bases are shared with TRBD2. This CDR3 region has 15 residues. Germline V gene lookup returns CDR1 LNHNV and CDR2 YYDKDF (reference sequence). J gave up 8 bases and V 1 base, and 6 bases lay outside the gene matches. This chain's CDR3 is CATSRVSGRLDEQFF. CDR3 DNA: TGTGCCACCAGCAGAGTTAGCGGGAGACTCGATGAGCAGTTCTTC.

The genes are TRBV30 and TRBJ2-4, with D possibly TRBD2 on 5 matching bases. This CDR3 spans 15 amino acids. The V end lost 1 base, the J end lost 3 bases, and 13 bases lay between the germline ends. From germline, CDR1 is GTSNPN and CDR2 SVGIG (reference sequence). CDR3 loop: CAWSEYGVLKNIQYF. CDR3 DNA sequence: TGTGCCTGGAGTGAATACGGGGTACTCAAAAACATTCAGTACTTC.

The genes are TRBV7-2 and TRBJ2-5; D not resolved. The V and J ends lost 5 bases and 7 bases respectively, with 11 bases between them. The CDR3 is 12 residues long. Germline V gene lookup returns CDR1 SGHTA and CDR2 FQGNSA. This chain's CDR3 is CASSPQFGTQYF. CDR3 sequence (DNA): TGTGCCAGCAGCCCCCAGTTTGGGACCCAGTACTTC.

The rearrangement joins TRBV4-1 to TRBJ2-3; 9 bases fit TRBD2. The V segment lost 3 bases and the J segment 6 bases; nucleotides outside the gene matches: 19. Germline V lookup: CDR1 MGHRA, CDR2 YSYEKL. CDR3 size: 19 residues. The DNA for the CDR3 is TGCGCCAGCAGCCAGCCCACTACCCGCCTTCTAGCGGGGCCTGATACGCAGTATTTT. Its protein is CASSQPTTRLLAGPDTQYF.

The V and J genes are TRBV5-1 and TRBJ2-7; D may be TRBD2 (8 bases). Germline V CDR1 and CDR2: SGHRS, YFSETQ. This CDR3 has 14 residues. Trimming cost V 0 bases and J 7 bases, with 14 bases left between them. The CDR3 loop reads CASSLVTGTREQYF. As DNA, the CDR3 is TGCGCCAGCAGCTTGGTGACAGGGACTAGAGAGCAGTACTTC.

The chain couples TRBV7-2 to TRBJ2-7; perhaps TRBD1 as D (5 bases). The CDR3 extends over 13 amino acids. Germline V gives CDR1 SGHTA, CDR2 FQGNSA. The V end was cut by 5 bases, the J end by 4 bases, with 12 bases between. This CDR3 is CASSPNGAYEQYF. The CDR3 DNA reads TGTGCCAGCAGCCCGAATGGGGCATACGAGCAGTACTTC.

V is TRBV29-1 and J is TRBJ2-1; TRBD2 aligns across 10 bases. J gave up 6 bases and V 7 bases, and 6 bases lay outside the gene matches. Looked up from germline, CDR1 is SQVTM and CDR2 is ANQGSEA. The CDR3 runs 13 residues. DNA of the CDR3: TGCAGCGCTGCGGTAGCGGGGGGCAATGAGCAGTTCTTC. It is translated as CSAAVAGGNEQFF.